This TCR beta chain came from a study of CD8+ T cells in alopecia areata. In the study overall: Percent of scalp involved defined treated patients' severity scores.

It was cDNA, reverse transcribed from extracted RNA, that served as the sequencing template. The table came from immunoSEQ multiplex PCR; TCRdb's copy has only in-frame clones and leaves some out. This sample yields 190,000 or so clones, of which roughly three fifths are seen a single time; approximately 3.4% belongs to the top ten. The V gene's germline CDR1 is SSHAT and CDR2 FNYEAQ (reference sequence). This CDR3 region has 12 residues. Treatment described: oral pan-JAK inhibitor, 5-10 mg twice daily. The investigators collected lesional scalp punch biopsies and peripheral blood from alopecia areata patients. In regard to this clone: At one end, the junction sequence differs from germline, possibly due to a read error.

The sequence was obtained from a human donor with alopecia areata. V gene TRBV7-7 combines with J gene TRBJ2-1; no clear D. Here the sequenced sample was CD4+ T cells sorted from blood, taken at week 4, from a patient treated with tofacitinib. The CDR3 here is CASSRVGSEQFF. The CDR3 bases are TGTGCTAGCAGTCGCGTCGGGTCCGAGCAGTTCTTC. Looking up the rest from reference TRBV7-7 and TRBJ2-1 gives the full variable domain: GAGVSQSPRYKVTKRGQDVTLRCDPISSHATLYWYQQALGQGPEFLTYFNYEAQPDKSGLPSDRFSAERPEGSISTLTIQRTEQRDSAMYRCASSRVGSEQFFGPGTRLTVL.